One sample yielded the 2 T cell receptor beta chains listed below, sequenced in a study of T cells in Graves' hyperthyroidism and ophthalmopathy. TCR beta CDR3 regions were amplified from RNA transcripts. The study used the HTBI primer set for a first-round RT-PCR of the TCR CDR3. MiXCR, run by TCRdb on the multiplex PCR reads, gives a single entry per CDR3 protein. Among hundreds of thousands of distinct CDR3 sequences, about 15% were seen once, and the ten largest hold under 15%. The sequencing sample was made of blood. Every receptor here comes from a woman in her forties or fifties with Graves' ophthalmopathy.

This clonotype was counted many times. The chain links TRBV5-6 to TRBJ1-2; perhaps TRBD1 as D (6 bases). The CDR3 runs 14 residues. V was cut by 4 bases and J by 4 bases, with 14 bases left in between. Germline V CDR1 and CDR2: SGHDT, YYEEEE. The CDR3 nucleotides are TGTGCCAGCAGCCTGGGGGCGGAATCCTATGGCTACACCTTC. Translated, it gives CASSLGAESYGYTF.

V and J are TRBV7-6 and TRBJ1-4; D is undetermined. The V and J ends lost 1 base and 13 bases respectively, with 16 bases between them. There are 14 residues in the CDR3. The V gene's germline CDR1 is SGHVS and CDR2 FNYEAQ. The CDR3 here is CASSLVNSRDRLFF. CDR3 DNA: TGTGCCAGCAGCTTAGTGAACAGCCGGGATAGACTGTTTTTT. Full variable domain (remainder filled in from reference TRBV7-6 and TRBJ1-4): GAGVSQSPRYKVTKRGQDVALRCDPISGHVSLYWYRQALGQGPEFLTYFNYEAQQDKSGLPNDRFSAERPEGSISTLTIQRTEQRDSAMYRCASSLVNSRDRLFFGSGTQLSVL.